Below, one T cell receptor (beta chain) is given with its context. In the original analysis: Estimates of nucleated cell counts were drawn from the amplification of reference gene primers. Some clones are missing from TCRdb's copy, which holds only in-frame ones; the method was immunoSEQ multiplex PCR. V and J calls and clone size are as listed in that table; D and trimming were resolved from the DNA. Among about 35,000 clones listed, approximately 85% were seen once. This record comes from a study of blood T cell repertoires in COVID-19. Study details: Collection of acute and convalescent COVID-19 samples took place in the United States, Italy and Spain. PBMCs, B-cell-depleted T cells, or T cells provided the cDNA or gDNA that made up the material.

The CDR3 extends over 12 amino acids. Germline V lookup: CDR1 SGHVS, CDR2 FQNEAQ. V was trimmed by 5 bases and J by 6 bases, leaving 10 bases between them. The source is a man in his fifties or sixties with active or convalescent COVID-19. Sequencing input: peripheral blood. The V call is TRBV7-8, the J call TRBJ1-1; perhaps TRBD1 as D (6 bases). DNA of the CDR3: TGTGCCAGCAGCCGTACAGGGCCTGAAGCTTTCTTT. Its translation: CASSRTGPEAFF.